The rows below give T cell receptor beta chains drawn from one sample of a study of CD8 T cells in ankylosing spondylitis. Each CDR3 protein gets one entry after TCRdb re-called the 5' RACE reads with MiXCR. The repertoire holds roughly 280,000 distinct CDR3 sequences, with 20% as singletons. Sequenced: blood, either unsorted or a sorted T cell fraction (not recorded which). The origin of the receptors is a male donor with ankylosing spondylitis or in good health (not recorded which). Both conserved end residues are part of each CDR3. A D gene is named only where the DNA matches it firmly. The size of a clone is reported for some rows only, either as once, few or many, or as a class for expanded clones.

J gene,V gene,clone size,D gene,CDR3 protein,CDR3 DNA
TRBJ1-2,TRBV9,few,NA,CASSQSPLSDGYTF,TGTGCCAGCAGCCAATCCCCGTTATCCGATGGCTACACCTTC
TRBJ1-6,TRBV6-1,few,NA,CASADRESSYNSPLHF,TGTGCCAGCGCGGATCGTGAGAGCTCCTATAATTCACCCCTCCACTTT
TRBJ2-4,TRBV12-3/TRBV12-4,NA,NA,CASSLPVSLAKNIQYF,TGTGCCAGCAGTTTGCCGGTCTCCTTAGCCAAAAACATTCAGTACTTC
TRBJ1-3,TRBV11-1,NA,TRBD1,CASSSGQSGNTIYF,TGTGCCAGCAGCTCGGGACAGTCTGGAAACACCATATATTTT
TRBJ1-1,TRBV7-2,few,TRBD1,CASSPDRGREAFF,TGTGCCAGCAGTCCAGACAGGGGCCGTGAAGCTTTCTTT
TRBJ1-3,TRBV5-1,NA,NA,CASSLGEDSGNTIYF,TGCGCCAGCAGCTTGGGCGAGGACTCTGGAAACACCATATATTTT
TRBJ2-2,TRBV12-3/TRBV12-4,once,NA,CASSPLSRELFF,TGTGCCAGCAGCCCCCTTTCCCGGGAGCTGTTTTTT
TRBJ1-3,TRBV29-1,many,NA,CSARQDSGNTIYF,TGCAGCGCGCGACAGGACTCTGGAAACACCATATATTTT
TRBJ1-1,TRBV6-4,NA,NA,CAFTPGPGGYNKNTEAFF,TGTGCCTTCACCCCGGGGCCGGGAGGCTATAATAAGAACACTGAAGCTTTCTTT
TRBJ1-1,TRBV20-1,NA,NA,CSAISFRHKNTEAFF,TGCAGTGCTATATCATTCAGGCATAAGAACACTGAAGCTTTCTTT
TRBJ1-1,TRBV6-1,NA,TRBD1,CASSEPGQGDTEAFF,TGTGCCAGCAGTGAACCCGGACAGGGGGACACTGAAGCTTTCTTT
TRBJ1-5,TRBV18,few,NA,CASSPGGGQPQHF,TGTGCCAGCTCACCGGGTGGGGGCCAGCCCCAGCATTTT
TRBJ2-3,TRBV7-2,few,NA,CASSPRQFQSDTQYF,TGTGCCAGCAGCCCCCGACAGTTCCAATCAGATACGCAGTATTTT
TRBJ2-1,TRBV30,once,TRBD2,CAWKRGLALNEQFF,TGTGCCTGGAAGCGGGGGCTAGCCCTTAATGAGCAGTTCTTC
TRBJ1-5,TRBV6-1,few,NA,CASSPNGGNQPQHF,TGTGCCAGCAGTCCAAACGGTGGCAATCAGCCCCAGCATTTT
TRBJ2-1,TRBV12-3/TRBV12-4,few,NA,CASRNLASSPQFF,TGTGCCAGCAGGAACCTCGCCTCAAGCCCTCAGTTCTTC
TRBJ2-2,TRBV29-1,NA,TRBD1,CSVDTGGIAGELFF,TGCAGCGTGGACACAGGGGGCATCGCCGGGGAGCTGTTTTTT
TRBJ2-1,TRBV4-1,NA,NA,CASSQGGNGRSYNEQFF,TGCGCCAGCAGCCAAGGCGGGAACGGGAGAAGCTACAATGAGCAGTTCTTC
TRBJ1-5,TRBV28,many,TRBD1,CASSTSGTGYNQPQHF,TGTGCCAGCAGTACCTCCGGGACAGGGTACAATCAGCCCCAGCATTTT
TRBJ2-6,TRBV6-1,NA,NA,CASGVYSGANVLTF,TGTGCCAGCGGGGTGTACTCTGGGGCCAACGTCCTGACTTTC
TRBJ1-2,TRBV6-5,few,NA,CASSYPGQFYGYTF,TGTGCCAGCAGTTACCCTGGCCAATTTTATGGCTACACCTTC
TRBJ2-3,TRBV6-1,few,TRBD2,CASSATSGGITDTQYF,TGTGCCAGCAGTGCGACTAGCGGGGGGATCACAGATACGCAGTATTTT
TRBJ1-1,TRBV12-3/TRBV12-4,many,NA,CASSSFPEAFF,TGTGCCAGCAGTTCTTTCCCTGAAGCTTTCTTT
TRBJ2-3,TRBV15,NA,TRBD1,CATSINRGGTDTQYF,TGTGCCACCAGCATTAACAGGGGAGGCACAGATACGCAGTATTTT
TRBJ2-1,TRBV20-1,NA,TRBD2,CSARDGTSGHEQFF,TGCAGTGCTAGAGATGGGACTAGCGGGCATGAGCAGTTCTTC
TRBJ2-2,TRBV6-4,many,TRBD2,CASSPLAGGRTGELFF,TGTGCCAGCAGTCCGCTAGCGGGAGGACGGACCGGGGAGCTGTTTTTT
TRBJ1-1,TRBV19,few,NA,CASSMSANTEAFF,TGTGCCAGTAGTATGAGCGCCAACACTGAAGCTTTCTTT
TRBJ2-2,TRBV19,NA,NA,CASSIELAGGELFF,TGTGCCAGTAGTATAGAACTAGCAGGCGGGGAGCTGTTTTTT
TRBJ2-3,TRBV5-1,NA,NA,CASSSAGSSTDTQYF,TGCGCCAGCAGCTCGGCGGGGAGCTCCACAGATACGCAGTATTTT
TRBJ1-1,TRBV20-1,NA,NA,CSATQGFGTEAFF,TGCAGTGCTACACAGGGATTCGGCACTGAAGCTTTCTTT
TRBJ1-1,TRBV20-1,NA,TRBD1,CRGGQGNTEAFF,TGCAGAGGTGGACAGGGGAACACTGAAGCTTTCTTT
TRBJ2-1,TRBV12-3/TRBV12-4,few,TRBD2,CASRHSGSAYEQFF,TGTGCCAGCAGACATAGCGGGAGCGCGTATGAGCAGTTCTTC
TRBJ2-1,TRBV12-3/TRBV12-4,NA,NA,CASSLAGAPYNEQFF,TGTGCCAGCAGTTTAGCGGGGGCCCCCTACAATGAGCAGTTCTTC
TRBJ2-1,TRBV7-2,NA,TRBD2,CASSVTSGGNEQFF,TGTGCCAGCAGCGTGACTAGCGGGGGCAATGAGCAGTTCTTC
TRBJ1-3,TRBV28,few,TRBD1,CASRTGGHSGNTIYF,TGTGCCAGCCGGACAGGGGGGCACTCTGGAAACACCATATATTTT
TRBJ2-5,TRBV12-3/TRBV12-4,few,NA,CASSLRSGWETQYF,TGTGCCAGCAGTTTGCGATCTGGATGGGAGACCCAGTACTTC
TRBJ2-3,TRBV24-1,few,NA,CATSDRGDFGDTQYF,TGTGCCACCAGTGATCGCGGGGACTTCGGGGATACGCAGTATTTT
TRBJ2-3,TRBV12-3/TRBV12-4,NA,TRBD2,CASRISGGSTDTQYF,TGTGCCAGCAGGATTAGCGGGGGGAGCACAGATACGCAGTATTTT
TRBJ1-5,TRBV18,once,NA,CASSPQRVFNQPQHF,TGTGCCAGCTCACCACAAAGGGTCTTCAATCAGCCCCAGCATTTT
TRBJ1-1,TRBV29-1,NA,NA,CSVEGPRNTEAFF,TGCAGCGTTGAGGGACCGAGGAACACTGAAGCTTTCTTT
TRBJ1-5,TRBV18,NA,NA,CASSPPGGVSNQPQHF,TGTGCCAGCTCACCACCGGGAGGTGTGAGCAATCAGCCCCAGCATTTT
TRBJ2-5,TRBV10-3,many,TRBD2,CATGALAETQYF,TGTGCCACTGGGGCACTAGCGGAGACCCAGTACTTC
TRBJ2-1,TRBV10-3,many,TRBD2,CAISLSGTSLEQFF,TGTGCCATCAGTTTATCCGGGACTAGCCTTGAGCAGTTCTTC
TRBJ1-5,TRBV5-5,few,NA,CASSPNGLSNQPQHF,TGTGCCAGCAGCCCGAACGGGCTTAGCAATCAGCCCCAGCATTTT
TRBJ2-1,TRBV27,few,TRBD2,CASSRRTSGSRHEQFF,TGTGCCAGCAGTCGGAGGACTAGCGGGAGTAGGCATGAGCAGTTCTTC
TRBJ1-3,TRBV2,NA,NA,CAKRGEGNTIYF,TGTGCCAAGCGAGGGGAAGGAAACACCATATATTTT
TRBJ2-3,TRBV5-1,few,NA,CASSSAWRLGGDTQYF,TGCGCCAGCAGCTCCGCGTGGCGATTAGGCGGAGATACGCAGTATTTT
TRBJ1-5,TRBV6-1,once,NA,CASSETGYQPQHF,TGTGCCAGCAGTGAGACGGGGTATCAGCCCCAGCATTTT
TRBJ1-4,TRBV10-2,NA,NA,CASSESRGGEKLFF,TGCGCCAGCAGTGAGTCAAGGGGAGGTGAAAAACTGTTTTTT
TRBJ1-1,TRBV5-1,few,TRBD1,CASSLPTGAVTEAFF,TGCGCCAGCAGCTTGCCGACAGGGGCGGTCACTGAAGCTTTCTTT
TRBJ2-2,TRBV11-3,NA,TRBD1,CASRARDSDTGELFF,TGTGCCAGCAGAGCCCGGGACAGTGACACCGGGGAGCTGTTTTTT
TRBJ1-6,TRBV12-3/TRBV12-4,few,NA,CASSPRTGLSPLHF,TGTGCCAGCAGTCCCCGCACAGGGCTCTCACCCCTCCACTTT